This TCR beta chain was identified during a study of beta chain features in type 1 diabetes. What was sequenced were expressed TCRB transcripts, since all of the isolated RNA had been reverse transcribed. TCRdb's copy holds only in-frame clones and misses some; the assay was immunoSEQ multiplex PCR. Here the sample spans a few hundred thousand clones, over 10% being singletons. Note on this clone: Its specificity is not known.

J lost 5 bases, V lost 1 base, and 0 bases had no gene match. CDR3 size: 14 residues. The germline gives CDR1 SGHVS, CDR2 FQNEAQ. Study-wide findings and caveats: It was among patients, rather than healthy donors, that naive, central memory and Treg TCRB repertoires appeared more similar. Among type 1 diabetes patients, VDJ junctions had fewer insertions and more deletions. Researchers could not determine here whether HLA type influences TCRB rearrangement.

The rearrangement joins TRBV7-8 to TRBJ2-2, with 8 bases matching TRBD1. The sample was naive CD4+ T cells from blood. The clonotype originates from a man aged 18 to 30 in good health. CDR3: CASSLGQGTGELFF. The CDR3 region has the DNA TGTGCCAGCAGCTTAGGACAGGGGACCGGGGAGCTGTTTTTT.